The clone carrying this T cell receptor beta chain was detected many times. Germline values: CDR1 DFQATT, CDR2 SNEGSKA (reference sequence). This CDR3 comprises 13 residues. The V and J ends lost 0 bases and 0 bases respectively, with 4 bases between them. This sample is part of a study of HIV-infected patients and healthy controls. In TCRdb, the 5' RACE reads were re-called with MiXCR into one record per CDR3 protein. The table records around 62,000 distinct CDR3 sequences, approximately 21% of them present only once. The TCR sequence derives from a human donor in good health. The source material was CD4+ T cells from blood. The V and J genes are TRBV20-1 and TRBJ2-3; the D is unclear. In nucleotides, the CDR3 is TGCAGTGCTAGAGATCCTAGCACAGATACGCAGTATTTT. Translating it yields CSARDPSTDTQYF.